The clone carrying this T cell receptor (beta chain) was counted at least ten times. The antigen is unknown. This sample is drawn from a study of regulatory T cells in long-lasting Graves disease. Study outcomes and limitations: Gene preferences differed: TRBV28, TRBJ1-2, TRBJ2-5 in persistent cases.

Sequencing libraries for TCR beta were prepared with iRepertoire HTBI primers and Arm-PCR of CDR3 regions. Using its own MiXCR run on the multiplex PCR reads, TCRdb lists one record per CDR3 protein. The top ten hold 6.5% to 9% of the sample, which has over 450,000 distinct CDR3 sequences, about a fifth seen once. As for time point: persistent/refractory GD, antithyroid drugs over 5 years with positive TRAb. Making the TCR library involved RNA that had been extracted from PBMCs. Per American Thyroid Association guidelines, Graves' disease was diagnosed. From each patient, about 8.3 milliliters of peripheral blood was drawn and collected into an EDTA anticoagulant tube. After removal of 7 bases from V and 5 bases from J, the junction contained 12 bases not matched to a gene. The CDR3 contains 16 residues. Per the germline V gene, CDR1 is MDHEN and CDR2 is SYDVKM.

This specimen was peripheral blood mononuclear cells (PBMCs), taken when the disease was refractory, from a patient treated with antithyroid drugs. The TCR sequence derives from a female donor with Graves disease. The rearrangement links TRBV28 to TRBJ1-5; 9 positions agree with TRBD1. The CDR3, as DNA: TGTGCCAGCAAACCACCCTGGGGACAGGGATATCAGCCCCAGCATTTT. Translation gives CASKPPWGQGYQPQHF.